Listed below are T cell receptor beta chains from one sample, sequenced in a study of blood T cell repertoires in COVID-19. Here immunoSEQ multiplex PCR was the method, and the copy in TCRdb shows in-frame clones only, minus some. The profile shows roughly 36,000 clones, 87% of them singletons. Sequenced input: peripheral blood. Every receptor here comes from a man aged 80 or over with active COVID-19. CDR3s include the opening cysteine and the closing phenylalanine or tryptophan. D genes are given only for firm matches. Size tells how often a clone was seen (once, few, many) or the class of an expanded clone, and some rows leave it out.

size	V	D	J	CDR3	DNA
-	TRBV28	TRBD1	TRBJ1-6	CASIRDRGSPLHF	TGTGCCAGCATAAGGGACAGGGGATCACCCCTCCACTTT
-	TRBV27	TRBD2	TRBJ2-7	CASSGLAGDYEQYF	TGTGCCAGCAGTGGACTAGCGGGAGACTACGAGCAGTACTTC
-	TRBV7-9	TRBD1	TRBJ2-3	CASSSTGGFRTDTQYF	TGTGCCAGCAGCTCCACAGGGGGCTTTAGGACAGATACGCAGTATTTT
-	TRBV28	-	TRBJ1-1	CASTRGGDTEAFF	TGTGCCAGCACCCGGGGGGGGGACACTGAAGCTTTCTTT
-	TRBV6-1	-	TRBJ1-1	CASSRGGSTEAFF	TGTGCCAGCAGCAGAGGGGGTAGCACTGAAGCTTTCTTT
-	TRBV6-2/TRBV6-3	-	TRBJ2-5	CASSLGAETQYF	TGTGCCAGCAGTTTAGGGGCCGAGACCCAGTACTTC
once	TRBV30	-	TRBJ2-7	CAWSVSSYEQYF	TGTGCCTGGAGTGTTTCTTCCTACGAGCAGTACTTC
once	TRBV27	-	TRBJ2-3	CASSLGYRTDTQYF	TGTGCCAGCAGTTTGGGCTACCGCACAGATACGCAGTATTTT
-	TRBV5-4	-	TRBJ1-3	CASSPGGIENTIYF	TGTGCCAGCAGCCCCGGAGGTATCGAAAACACCATATATTTT
-	TRBV5-1	TRBD2	TRBJ2-7	CASSLGLRSGSVYEQYF	TGCGCCAGCAGCTTGGGGTTAAGAAGCGGGAGTGTCTACGAGCAGTACTTC
-	TRBV15	TRBD1	TRBJ1-4	CATTGPRNRGRDEKLFF	TGTGCCACCACCGGGCCCAGGAACAGGGGAAGAGACGAAAAACTGTTTTTT
once	TRBV18	TRBD2	TRBJ2-3	CASSPSGKSTDTQYF	TGTGCCAGCTCACCTAGCGGGAAAAGCACAGATACGCAGTATTTT
-	TRBV7-2	TRBD2	TRBJ2-7	CASSPGLAGSDEQYF	TGTGCCAGCAGCCCTGGGCTAGCGGGATCGGACGAGCAGTACTTC
-	TRBV11-2	-	TRBJ2-1	CASSAAGSVPYNEQFF	TGTGCCAGCAGCGCCGCGGGAAGCGTACCTTACAATGAGCAGTTCTTC
-	TRBV11-3	TRBD2	TRBJ2-1	CASSLSGSRDEQFF	TGTGCCAGCAGTCTTAGCGGGAGTCGAGATGAGCAGTTCTTC
-	TRBV9	-	TRBJ2-1	CASSVHLARNEQFF	TGTGCCAGCAGCGTACACCTAGCGAGGAATGAGCAGTTCTTC
-	TRBV15	-	TRBJ2-2	CAARRGWTGELFF	TGTGCCGCCCGGAGGGGATGGACCGGGGAGCTGTTTTTT
once	TRBV5-8	-	TRBJ2-1	CASSRNTIHEQFF	TGTGCCAGCAGCCGAAACACGATCCATGAGCAGTTCTTC
once	TRBV12-3/TRBV12-4	-	TRBJ1-1	CASRYTTGTEAFF	TGTGCCAGCAGGTATACGACGGGAACTGAAGCTTTCTTT
-	TRBV28	TRBD2	TRBJ2-7	CASSNGRTRPYEQYF	TGTGCCAGCAGTAACGGGAGGACGAGACCCTACGAGCAGTACTTC
-	TRBV27	-	TRBJ2-7	CASSFTPGGEQYF	TGTGCCAGCAGTTTTACCCCCGGGGGCGAGCAGTACTTC
-	TRBV28	-	TRBJ1-5	CASSSGTRRPQHF	TGTGCCAGCAGTTCAGGGACTAGGCGCCCCCAGCATTTT